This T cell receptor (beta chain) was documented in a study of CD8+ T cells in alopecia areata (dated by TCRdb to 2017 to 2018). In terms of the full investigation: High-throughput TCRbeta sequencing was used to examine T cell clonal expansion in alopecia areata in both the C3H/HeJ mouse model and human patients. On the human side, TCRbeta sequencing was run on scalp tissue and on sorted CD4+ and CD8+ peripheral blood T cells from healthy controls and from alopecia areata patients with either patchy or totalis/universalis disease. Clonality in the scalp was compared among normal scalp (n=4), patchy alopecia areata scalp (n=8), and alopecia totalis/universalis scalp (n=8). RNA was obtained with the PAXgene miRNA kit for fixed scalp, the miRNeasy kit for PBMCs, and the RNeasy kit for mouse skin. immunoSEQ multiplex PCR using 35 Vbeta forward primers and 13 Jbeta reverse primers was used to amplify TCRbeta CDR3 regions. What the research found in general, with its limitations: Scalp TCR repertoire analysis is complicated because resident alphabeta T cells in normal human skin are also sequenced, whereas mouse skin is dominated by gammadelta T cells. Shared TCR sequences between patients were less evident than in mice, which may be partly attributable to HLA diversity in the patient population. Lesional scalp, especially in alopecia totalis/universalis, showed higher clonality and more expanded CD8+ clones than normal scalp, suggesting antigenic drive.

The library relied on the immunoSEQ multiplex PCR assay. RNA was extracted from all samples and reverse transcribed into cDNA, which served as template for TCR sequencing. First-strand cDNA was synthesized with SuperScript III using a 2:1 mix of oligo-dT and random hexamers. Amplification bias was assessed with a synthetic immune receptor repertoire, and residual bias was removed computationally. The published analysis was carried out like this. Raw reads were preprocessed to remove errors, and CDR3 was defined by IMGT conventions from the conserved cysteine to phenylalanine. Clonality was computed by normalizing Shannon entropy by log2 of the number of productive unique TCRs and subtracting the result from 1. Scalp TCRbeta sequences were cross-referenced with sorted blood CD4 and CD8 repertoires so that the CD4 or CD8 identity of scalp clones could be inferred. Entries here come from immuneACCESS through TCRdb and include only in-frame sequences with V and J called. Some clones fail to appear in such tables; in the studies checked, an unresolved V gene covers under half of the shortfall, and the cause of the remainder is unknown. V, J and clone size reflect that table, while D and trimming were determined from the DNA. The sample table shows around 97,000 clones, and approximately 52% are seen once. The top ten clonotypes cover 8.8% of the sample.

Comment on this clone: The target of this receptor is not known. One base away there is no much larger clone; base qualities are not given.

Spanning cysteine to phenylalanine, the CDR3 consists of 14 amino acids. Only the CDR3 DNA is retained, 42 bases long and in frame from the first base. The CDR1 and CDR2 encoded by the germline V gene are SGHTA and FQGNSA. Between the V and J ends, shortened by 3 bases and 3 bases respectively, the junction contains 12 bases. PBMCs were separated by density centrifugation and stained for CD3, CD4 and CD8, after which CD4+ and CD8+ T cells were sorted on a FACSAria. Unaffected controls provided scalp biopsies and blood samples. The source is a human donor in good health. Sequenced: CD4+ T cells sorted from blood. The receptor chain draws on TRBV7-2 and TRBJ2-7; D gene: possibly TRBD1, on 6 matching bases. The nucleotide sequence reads TGTGCCAGCAGCTTTGCTCGCAGGGGCTACGAGCAGTACTTC. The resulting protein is CASSFARRGYEQYF.